Listed below are T cell receptor beta chains from one sample, sequenced in a study of T cell repertoires in cytomegalovirus infection. MiXCR was run by TCRdb on the reads, yielding one entry per CDR3 protein. The repertoire consists of a few hundred thousand distinct CDR3 sequences, with about an eighth occurring once and the leading ten covering around 9.5%. What was sequenced was PBMCs. The receptors were gathered from a human donor in good health (CMV status not recorded). Some clones in this sample may be carry-over from other donors' samples. Both conserved end residues are trimmed from each CDR3. The order of the fields is J gene, V gene, CDR3 protein.

J: TRBJ1-4
V: TRBV29-1
CDR3: SVSRGINEKLF

J: TRBJ2-3
V: TRBV6-5
CDR3: ARPGGTTDTQY

J: TRBJ1-1
V: TRBV6-6
CDR3: ASSYREWDTEAF

J: TRBJ2-2
V: TRBV7-2
CDR3: ASSSGAGRAGELF

J: TRBJ2-1
V: TRBV7-9
CDR3: ASSFWDSSYNEQF

J: TRBJ1-5
V: TRBV4-1
CDR3: ASSLLVPGQGASQPQH

J: TRBJ1-3
V: TRBV7-6
CDR3: ASSPPKQGPGNTIY

J: TRBJ1-1
V: TRBV29-1
CDR3: SVEVSPNTEAF

J: TRBJ2-1
V: TRBV29-1
CDR3: SVEESYRAGKEQF

J: TRBJ2-3
V: TRBV2
CDR3: ASSEEGVVTDTQY

J: TRBJ2-7
V: TRBV19
CDR3: ASSILASSYEQY

J: TRBJ2-5
V: TRBV4-2
CDR3: ASSRPGGGQETQY

J: TRBJ1-3
V: TRBV6-8
CDR3: ASSGRNSGNTIY

J: TRBJ2-7
V: TRBV15
CDR3: ATSPQGSSYEQY

J: TRBJ2-6
V: TRBV20-1
CDR3: SARGISGANVLT

J: TRBJ2-1
V: TRBV4-1
CDR3: TSSQGQGATSYNEQF

J: TRBJ1-1
V: TRBV7-9
CDR3: ASSVDSMNTEAF

J: TRBJ1-1
V: TRBV28
CDR3: ASSLVEANTEAF

J: TRBJ2-7
V: TRBV6-2/TRBV6-3
CDR3: ASSYPLAAGYYYEQY

J: TRBJ1-5
V: TRBV7-2
CDR3: ASSLEAAYSNQPQH

J: TRBJ2-7
V: TRBV2
CDR3: ASSGQGAGEQY

J: TRBJ2-2
V: TRBV7-2
CDR3: ASSWRLARNTGELF

J: TRBJ2-3
V: TRBV12-5
CDR3: ASGPPDMGTQY

J: TRBJ1-5
V: TRBV14
CDR3: ANQDTQPYSNQPQH

J: TRBJ1-4
V: TRBV20-1
CDR3: SARARDRDEKLF

J: TRBJ2-3
V: TRBV5-5
CDR3: ASSFGTARGADTQY

J: TRBJ1-6
V: TRBV11-3
CDR3: ASSTGVDSPLH

J: TRBJ1-1
V: TRBV12-3/TRBV12-4
CDR3: ASSKGFRDTEAF

J: TRBJ2-3
V: TRBV6-2/TRBV6-3
CDR3: ASTGWELSDTQY

J: TRBJ2-5
V: TRBV4-3
CDR3: ASSHLGTSGGSETQY

J: TRBJ2-7
V: TRBV7-2
CDR3: ASSLVGTYEQY

J: TRBJ2-2
V: TRBV5-4
CDR3: ASSLSTSGSGEELF

J: TRBJ1-1
V: TRBV20-1
CDR3: SARGGRGEAF

J: TRBJ1-1
V: TRBV7-8
CDR3: ASSPNPGLLTGEAF

J: TRBJ1-1
V: TRBV3-1
CDR3: ASSQGPGPLVEAF

J: TRBJ1-1
V: TRBV4-2
CDR3: ASSGTSTEAF

J: TRBJ2-2
V: TRBV7-2
CDR3: ASSLGPVTNTGELF

J: TRBJ1-1
V: TRBV5-4
CDR3: ASSRQGRTEAF

J: TRBJ2-1
V: TRBV20-1
CDR3: SASKSVDEQF

J: TRBJ2-6
V: TRBV12-3/TRBV12-4
CDR3: ASSPPAGGANVLT

J: TRBJ2-5
V: TRBV7-2
CDR3: ASSTVQGQETQY

J: TRBJ2-1
V: TRBV28
CDR3: ASTTASYNEQF

J: TRBJ1-1
V: TRBV12-3/TRBV12-4
CDR3: ASSPSRRLNTEAF